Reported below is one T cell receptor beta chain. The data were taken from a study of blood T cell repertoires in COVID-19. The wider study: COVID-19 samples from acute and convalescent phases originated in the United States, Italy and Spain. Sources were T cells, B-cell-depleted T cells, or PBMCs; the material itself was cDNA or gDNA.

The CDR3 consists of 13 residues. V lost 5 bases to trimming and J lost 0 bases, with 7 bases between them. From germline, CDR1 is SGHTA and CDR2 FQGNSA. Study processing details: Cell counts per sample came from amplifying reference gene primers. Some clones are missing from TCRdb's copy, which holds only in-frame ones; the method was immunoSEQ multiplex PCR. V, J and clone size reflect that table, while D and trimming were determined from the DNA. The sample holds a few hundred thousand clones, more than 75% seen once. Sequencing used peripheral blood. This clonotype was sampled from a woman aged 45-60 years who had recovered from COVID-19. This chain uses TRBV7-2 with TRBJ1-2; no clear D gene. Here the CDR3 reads CASSHEANYGYTF. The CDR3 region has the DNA TGTGCCAGCAGCCACGAGGCTAACTATGGCTACACCTTC.